Following are 11 T cell receptor beta chains from one sample sequenced in a study of somatic mutations in cytotoxic T cells in rheumatoid arthritis. TCRdb's copy holds only in-frame clones and misses some; the assay was immunoSEQ multiplex PCR. This sample has more than 20,000 clones, with 80% to 90% found just once. The sample consisted of CD8+ T cells sorted from blood. These receptors came from an adult with rheumatoid arthritis.

In this sample, this clone turned up once. J is TRBJ2-2 and V is TRBV5-1, with TRBD2 identical over 10 bases. In germline, CDR1 is SGHRS, CDR2 YFSETQ. V was pared by 2 bases and J by 5 bases, with 6 bases of the junction left unmatched. This CDR3 has 16 residues. Written as DNA, the CDR3 is TGCGCCAGCAGCTTAGGACTAGCGGACTTAACCGGGGAGCTGTTTTTT. This translates into CASSLGLADLTGELFF. The whole variable domain, filled in from reference TRBV5-1 and TRBJ2-2, reads KAGVTQTPRYLIKTRGQQVTLSCSPISGHRSVSWYQQTPGQGLQFLFEYFSETQRNKGNFPGRFSGRQFSNSRSEMNVSTLELGDSALYLCASSLGLADLTGELFFGEGSRLTVL.

V and J are TRBV7-7 and TRBJ2-3; 7 bases align to TRBD1. The V gene end was trimmed by 1 base and the J gene end by 3 bases; junction bases not matched to a gene: 4. From germline, CDR1 is SSHAT and CDR2 FNYEAQ (reference sequence). This CDR3 has 15 residues. DNA for the CDR3: TGTGCCAGCAGCTTAGAAGGGGGCAGGACAGATACGCAGTATTTT. Its translation is CASSLEGGRTDTQYF.

The chain has TRBV5-6 and TRBJ2-1, with 11 bases fitting TRBD1. There are 16 residues in the CDR3. J lost 7 bases, V lost 0 bases, and 6 bases had no gene match. Per germline, CDR1 SGHDT and CDR2 YYEEEE. The CDR3 nucleotides are TGTGCCAGCAGCTTGGCTGGACAGGGGGCAGGGAATGAGCAGTTCTTC. It encodes CASSLAGQGAGNEQFF.

The chain has TRBV4-1 and TRBJ1-1; 7 bases align to TRBD1. V dropped 4 bases and J dropped 6; count of bases not matched to a gene: 11. The CDR3 is 15 residues long. Germline CDR1 reads MGHRA; CDR2 reads YSYEKL. CDR3 sequence reads: CASSPSMTGTAEAFF. CDR3 DNA: TGCGCCAGCAGCCCCTCGATGACAGGGACCGCTGAAGCTTTCTTT.

The J gene is TRBJ2-7, the V gene TRBV13; D might be TRBD2 (5 bases). From germline, CDR1 is PRHDT and CDR2 FYEKMQ (reference sequence). The CDR3 runs 15 residues. The V gene lost 5 bases and the J gene lost 0 bases, with 14 bases spanning the gap. CDR3 protein: CASSLASTISYEQYF. The DNA for the CDR3 is TGTGCCAGCAGCCTAGCCTCCACGATCTCCTACGAGCAGTACTTC.

V usage is TRBV6-1 and J usage is TRBJ2-7, with 8 bases lining up with TRBD1. V shed 5 bases and J 0 bases; nucleotides not matched to a gene: 3. The length of the CDR3 is 14 residues. Germline V gene lookup returns CDR1 MNHNS and CDR2 SASEGT. CDR3 region: CASSNTGGSYEQYF. CDR3 nucleotides: TGTGCCAGCAGTAACACAGGGGGCTCCTACGAGCAGTACTTC.

The chain employs TRBV20-1 and TRBJ2-3; possible D gene TRBD2, 5 bases. With 7 bases removed from V and 5 bases from J, the gap between germline ends came to 10 bases. The CDR3 length is 11 residues. Germline CDR1 DFQATT, CDR2 SNEGSKA (reference sequence). CDR3: CSGGIGDTQYF. For the CDR3, the DNA is TGCAGTGGAGGGATTGGAGATACGCAGTATTTT.

This clone was observed a handful of times. The V and J genes are TRBV5-8 and TRBJ1-1; D not resolved. Trimming stripped 3 bases from V and 6 bases from J, with 9 bases between. Germline lookup yields CDR1 SGHTS and CDR2 YDEGEE. The length of the CDR3 is 12 residues. The CDR3, as DNA: TGTGCCAGCAGCTCCGGGATCCCTGAAGCTTTCTTT. Protein product: CASSSGIPEAFF.

The genes are TRBV5-6 and TRBJ2-4; D not certain. The germline V gene has CDR1 SGHDT and CDR2 YYEEEE. The CDR3 length is 14 residues. V lost 3 bases and J 0 bases, leaving 7 bases between the germline ends. This chain's CDR3 is CASSSLIAKNIQYF. The CDR3 DNA is TGTGCCAGCAGCTCTCTTATAGCCAAAAACATTCAGTACTTC.

The chain joins TRBV7-3 to TRBJ2-3, with 13 nucleotides matching TRBD2. V shed 5 bases, J shed 4 bases, and the junction held 6 bases outside the gene matches. CDR1 is SGHTA and CDR2 is FQGTGA in the germline V gene. The CDR3 extends over 16 amino acids. CDR3 sequence (DNA): TGTGCCAGCAGCCTTACTAGCGGGGGGGCGGCAGATACGCAGTATTTT. Translating gives CASSLTSGGAADTQYF.

The J gene is TRBJ2-2, the V gene TRBV7-6; tentative D call: TRBD2 (5 bases). Trimming took off 1 base at V and 4 bases at J, with 16 bases between the two ends. The CDR3 runs 17 residues. Germline lookup yields CDR1 SGHVS and CDR2 FNYEAQ. The CDR3 spells CASSLVPLVSATGELFF. CDR3 DNA: TGTGCCAGCAGCTTAGTGCCACTAGTGTCGGCCACCGGGGAGCTGTTTTTT.